This T cell receptor beta chain was obtained from a study of blood T cell repertoires in COVID-19. CDR3 length: 15 amino acids. Germline assignment: CDR1 MNHEY and CDR2 SMNVEV (reference sequence). V was clipped by 3 bases and J by 0 bases, with 12 bases between them. Original processing methods: How many nucleated cells were present was estimated from reference gene primer amplification. This table comes from immunoSEQ multiplex PCR, and its TCRdb copy is limited to in-frame clones, with some not included. The DNA gave D and trimming, while V, J and clone size come from that table. The repertoire includes about 400,000 clones, over 85% of them detected once, and 1.5% to 2% sits in the top ten. Study members were between about 18 and 95 years old and lived in over 20 US regions. Participants were placed into cohorts based on the clinical history they reported. Donors of Cohort 3 who recovered were those that had two negative PCRs, clearance, or symptom resolution.

This clone appeared a single time. This TCR derives from a woman aged 30 to 39 who had recovered from COVID-19. The chain uses TRBV27 and TRBJ2-7, with a possible D match to TRBD1 (5 bases). Sequenced: PBMCs or T cells enriched from blood (not recorded which). CDR3 coding DNA: TGTGCCAGCAGTTTCTTCACAGGCGTCTCCTACGAGCAGTACTTC. It specifies CASSFFTGVSYEQYF.